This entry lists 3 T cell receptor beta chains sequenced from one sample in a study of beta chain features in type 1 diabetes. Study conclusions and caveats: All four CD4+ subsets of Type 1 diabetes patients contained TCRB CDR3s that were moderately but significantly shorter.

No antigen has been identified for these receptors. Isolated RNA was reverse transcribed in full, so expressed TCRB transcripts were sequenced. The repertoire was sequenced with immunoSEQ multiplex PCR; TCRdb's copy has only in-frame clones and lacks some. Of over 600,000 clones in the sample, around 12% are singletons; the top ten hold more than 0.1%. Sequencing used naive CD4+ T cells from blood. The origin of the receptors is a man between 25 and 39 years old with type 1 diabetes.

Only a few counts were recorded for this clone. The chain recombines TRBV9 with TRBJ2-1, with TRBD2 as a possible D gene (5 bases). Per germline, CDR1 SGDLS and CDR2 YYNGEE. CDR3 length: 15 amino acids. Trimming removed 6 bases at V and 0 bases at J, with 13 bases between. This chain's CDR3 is CASNLEGSSYNEQFF. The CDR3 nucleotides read TGTGCCAGCAATCTAGAGGGTAGCTCCTACAATGAGCAGTTCTTC.

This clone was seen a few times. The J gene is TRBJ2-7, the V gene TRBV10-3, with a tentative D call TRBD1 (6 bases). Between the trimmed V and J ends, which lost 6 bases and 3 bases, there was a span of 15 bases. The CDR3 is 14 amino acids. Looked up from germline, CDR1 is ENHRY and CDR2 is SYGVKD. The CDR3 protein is CAISAGERGYEQYF. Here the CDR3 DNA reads TGTGCCATCAGCGCAGGGGAGAGGGGCTACGAGCAGTACTTC.

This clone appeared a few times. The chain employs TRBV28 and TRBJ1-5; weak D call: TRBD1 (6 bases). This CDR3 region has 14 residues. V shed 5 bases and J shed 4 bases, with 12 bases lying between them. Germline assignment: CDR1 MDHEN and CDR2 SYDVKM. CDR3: CASSGGTQNQPQHF. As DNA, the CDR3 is TGTGCCAGCAGTGGGGGGACACAAAATCAGCCCCAGCATTTT.